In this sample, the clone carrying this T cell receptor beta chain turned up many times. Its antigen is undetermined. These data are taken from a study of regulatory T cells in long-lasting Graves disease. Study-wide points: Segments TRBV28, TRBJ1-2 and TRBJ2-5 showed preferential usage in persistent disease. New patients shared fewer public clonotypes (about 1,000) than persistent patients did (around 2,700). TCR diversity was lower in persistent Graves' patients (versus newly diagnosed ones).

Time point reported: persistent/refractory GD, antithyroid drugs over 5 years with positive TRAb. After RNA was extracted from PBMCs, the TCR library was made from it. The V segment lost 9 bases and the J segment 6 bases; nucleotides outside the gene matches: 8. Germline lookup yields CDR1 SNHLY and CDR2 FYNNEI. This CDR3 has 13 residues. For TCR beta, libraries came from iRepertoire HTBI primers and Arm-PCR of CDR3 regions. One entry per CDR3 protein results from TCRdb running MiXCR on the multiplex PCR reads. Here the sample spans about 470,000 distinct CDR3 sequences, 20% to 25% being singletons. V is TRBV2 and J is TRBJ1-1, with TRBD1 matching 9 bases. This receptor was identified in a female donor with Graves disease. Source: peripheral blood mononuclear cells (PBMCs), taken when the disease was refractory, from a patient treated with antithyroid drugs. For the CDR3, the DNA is TGTGCCAGTGGGGGACAGGGTAGGTCTGAAGCTTTCTTT. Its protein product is CASGGQGRSEAFF.